This TCR beta chain came from a study of OX40 agonist ivuxolimab in advanced cancers. Study-wide context: Prior checkpoint blockade (anti-PD-1, anti-PD-L1 or anti-CTLA-4) was permitted; 35% to 50% had it. Study-level findings and limits: Individuals who were partial responders at 0.1-3.0 mg/kg had clonal expansion that ranked among the lowest. What antigens the expanded peripheral T cells recognized was never established.

Note on this clone: Its antigen remains unidentified.

Sequencing used immunoSEQ multiplex PCR; TCRdb keeps in-frame clones, though not all of them. Among 50,000 to 60,000 clones listed, 75% to 90% were seen once. Trimming left V 2 bases short and J 4 bases short, with 15 bases between. Germline loops: CDR1 SGHRS, CDR2 YFSETQ. The CDR3 contains 15 residues. The material sequenced was CD4+ or CD8+ T cells sorted from blood, taken in a trial of the OX40 agonist ivuxolimab. The chain is built from TRBV5-1 and TRBJ2-5, with D possibly TRBD1 on 6 matching bases. The clonotype comes from an adult with an advanced solid tumor such as melanoma, head and neck, liver or kidney cancer. CDR3 coding DNA: TGCGCCAGCAGCTTACAGGGTAGTGGTCTAGAGACCCAGTACTTC. Translating it yields CASSLQGSGLETQYF.